These T cell receptor beta chains were read from a single sample in a study of cytomegalovirus exposure and HLA in healthy donors. Method: immunoSEQ multiplex PCR; TCRdb's copy keeps in-frame clones and lacks some. The sample yields around 130,000 clones, around 83% seen once. The material sequenced was PBMCs. These receptors came from a woman aged 25-40 years in good health and CMV-seropositive. CDR3s include the opening cysteine and the closing phenylalanine or tryptophan. The order of the fields is CDR3 length, J gene, D gene, V gene, clone size, CDR3 DNA, CDR3 protein. D genes are given only for firm matches. Part of the rows lack a size; the others show once, few, many or a class for expanded clones.

14	TRBJ1-1	NA	TRBV6-5	NA	TGTGCCAGCAGTTACCTTAGGGAGACCACTGAAGCTTTCTTT	CASSYLRETTEAFF
15	TRBJ1-5	TRBD1	TRBV6-1	NA	TGTGCCAGCAGATGGGACACAGGGGTCAATCAGCCCCAGCATTTT	CASRWDTGVNQPQHF
15	TRBJ1-5	NA	TRBV5-1	NA	TGCGCCAGCAGCCCGGGAGGGGGGGCTGGGCAGCTCCAGCATTTT	CASSPGGGAGQLQHF
14	TRBJ1-1	TRBD1	TRBV19	NA	TGTGCCAGTAGTGTCCTAGGGGGCAACACTGAAGCTTTCTTT	CASSVLGGNTEAFF
17	TRBJ2-5	TRBD2	TRBV11-2	NA	TGTGCCAGCAGCGACCTGACTAGCGGGGGGCCGGGGGAGACCCAGTACTTC	CASSDLTSGGPGETQYF
14	TRBJ2-7	TRBD2	TRBV28	NA	TGTGCCAGCAGGGCCGGACTAGCTGTGTACGAGCAGTACTTC	CASRAGLAVYEQYF
15	TRBJ1-5	NA	TRBV2	NA	TGTGCCAGCACACTAGGAGGATCCGGCAATCAGCCCCAGCATTTT	CASTLGGSGNQPQHF
17	TRBJ2-1	NA	TRBV5-6	NA	TGTGCCAGCAGCTTGGAGGGGTGGGATAGCGGATACAATGAGCAGTTCTTC	CASSLEGWDSGYNEQFF
15	TRBJ1-5	TRBD1	TRBV6-5	NA	TGTGCCAGCAGACCTGGGACAGCCTTAAATCAGCCCCAGCATTTT	CASRPGTALNQPQHF
15	TRBJ1-6	TRBD1	TRBV30	NA	TGTGCCTGGAGTGTATGGGACAGGGATTATTCACCCCTCCACTTT	CAWSVWDRDYSPLHF
14	TRBJ2-1	NA	TRBV11-2	NA	TGTGCCAGCAGCTTAGAGATAGTCTACAATGAGCAGTTCTTC	CASSLEIVYNEQFF
16	TRBJ1-6	TRBD1	TRBV28	NA	TGTGCCAGCAGTCAACCGGGACAGGGGTTTAATTCACCCCTCCACTTT	CASSQPGQGFNSPLHF
15	TRBJ1-5	NA	TRBV9	NA	TGTGCCAGCAGCCCGGAGGGTTTTAGCAATCAGCCCCAGCATTTT	CASSPEGFSNQPQHF
15	TRBJ2-7	NA	TRBV5-1	NA	TGCGCCAGCAGCTTTGGGGGGGGCGGGTCCTACGAGCAGTACTTC	CASSFGGGGSYEQYF
11	TRBJ2-1	NA	TRBV2	NA	TGTGCCAGCACCAGGTACAATGAGCAGTTCTTC	CASTRYNEQFF
15	TRBJ1-4	NA	TRBV10-3	NA	TGTGCCATCAGTGATCGCTACCGGACAGATGAAAAACTGTTTTTT	CAISDRYRTDEKLFF
16	TRBJ2-3	TRBD1	TRBV11-2	NA	TGTGCCAGCAGTTCAAACAGGGGCTTAGGAGCGGATACGCAGTATTTT	CASSSNRGLGADTQYF
13	TRBJ1-4	NA	TRBV7-9	NA	TGCGCCAGCAGCACAGACAGGAATGAAAAACTGTTTTTT	CASSTDRNEKLFF
12	TRBJ1-6	NA	TRBV28	NA	TGTGCCAGGTCCGGGGAAGATTCACCCCTCCACTTT	CARSGEDSPLHF
14	TRBJ1-3	TRBD1	TRBV30	NA	TGTGCCTGGAACCTGGGACAGGGGGGAAACACCATATATTTT	CAWNLGQGGNTIYF
15	TRBJ2-7	NA	TRBV19	NA	TGTGCCAGTAGTATTGGTCGCGGGTTGTCTTACGAGCAGTACTTC	CASSIGRGLSYEQYF
11	TRBJ1-2	NA	TRBV29-1	NA	TGCAGCCCAGCCGAGGCGGATGGCTACACCTTC	CSPAEADGYTF
17	TRBJ2-5	TRBD2	TRBV4-1	NA	TGCGCCAGCAGCCAGCCGGGACTAGCGGGGAAACAAGAGACCCAGTACTTC	CASSQPGLAGKQETQYF
15	TRBJ2-3	NA	TRBV19	NA	TGTGCCAGTAGTATCCTCCTAGCTAGCACAGATACGCAGTATTTT	CASSILLASTDTQYF
14	TRBJ2-5	NA	TRBV5-6	NA	TGTGCCAGCAGCCTTGGCACTAACCAAGAGACCCAGTACTTC	CASSLGTNQETQYF
15	TRBJ1-3	TRBD1	TRBV5-4	few	TGTGCCAGCAGCTCCCCTGGACAGGGGGAAAACACCATATATTTT	CASSSPGQGENTIYF
13	TRBJ1-1	NA	TRBV19	NA	TGTGCCACCGCACATCGTGGAGGGACTGAAGCTTTCTTT	CATAHRGGTEAFF
14	TRBJ1-5	TRBD1	TRBV28	NA	TGTGCCAGTTTGACAGGGGGCGACGGACAGCCCCAGCATTTT	CASLTGGDGQPQHF
16	TRBJ1-6	NA	TRBV5-1	NA	TGCGCCAGCAGCTTGGGGCCAGGGAAGGATGATTCACCCCTCCACTTT	CASSLGPGKDDSPLHF
14	TRBJ1-1	TRBD1	TRBV7-9	NA	TGTGCCAGCAGCTTGGGACAGTTAAACACTGAAGCTTTCTTT	CASSLGQLNTEAFF
15	TRBJ2-1	NA	TRBV28	NA	TGTGCCAGCAAGGGAACGGGGGAGTCTTACAATGAGCAGTTCTTC	CASKGTGESYNEQFF